The T cell receptor beta chain under discussion was sequenced for a study of cytomegalovirus exposure and HLA in healthy donors. Across the whole study: The roughly 120 validation repertoires were reported in a later analysis to have been generated on the same platform as the 666 first-cohort repertoires.

General study results and limits: It was confirmed in vitro that a few of the CMV-associated chains were specific for CMV antigens. Associated with cytomegalovirus, according to the listing, were around 160 TCR beta chains. Reports showed the classifier diagnosing cytomegalovirus status with high specificity and sensitivity.

CDR3 size: 15 residues. V trimming: 5 bases; J trimming: 7 bases; junction bases outside the gene matches: 12. The germline CDR1 and CDR2 sequences are SGHAT and FQNNGV. Profiling relied on immunoSEQ multiplex PCR, and the TCRdb table lists in-frame clones only, not all of them. This sample has some 84,000 clones, with roughly 90% found just once. In regard to this clone: Its antigen is still unknown.

The sequence was obtained from a man in his thirties or forties in good health and CMV-seronegative. Input material: PBMCs. The chain is built from TRBV11-2 and TRBJ2-5, with 8 bases identical to TRBD2. The CDR3 DNA reads as TGTGCCAGCAGCCCCGGGACTAGTATAAGAGGGACCCAGTACTTC. Protein: CASSPGTSIRGTQYF.